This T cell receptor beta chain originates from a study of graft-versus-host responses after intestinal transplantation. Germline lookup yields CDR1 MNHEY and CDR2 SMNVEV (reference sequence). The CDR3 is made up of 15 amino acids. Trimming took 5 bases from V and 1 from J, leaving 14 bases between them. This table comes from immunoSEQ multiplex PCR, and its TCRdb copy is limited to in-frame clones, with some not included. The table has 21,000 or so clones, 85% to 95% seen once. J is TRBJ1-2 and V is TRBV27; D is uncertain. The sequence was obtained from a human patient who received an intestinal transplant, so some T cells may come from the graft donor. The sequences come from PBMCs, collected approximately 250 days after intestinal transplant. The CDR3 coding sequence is TGTGCCAGCAGTCCCCGGGAAGAGATTAACTATGGCTACACCTTC. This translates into CASSPREEINYGYTF.